The following is a T cell receptor beta chain sequence with its context. Its target is unknown. The data were taken from a study of cytomegalovirus exposure and HLA in healthy donors. Study-wide results and caveats: Cytomegalovirus association was assigned to about 150 TCR beta chains.

The assay was immunoSEQ multiplex PCR, and TCRdb's table has in-frame clones only and misses some. The sample includes about 98,000 clones, about 83% of them seen just once. The junction had 10 bases not matched to a gene; V was cut back by 1 base and J by 1 base. The length of the CDR3 is 18 residues. Germline CDR1 reads SGHVS; CDR2 reads FQNEAQ. The sequenced sample was PBMCs. The receptor comes from a woman younger than 45 in good health and CMV-seronegative. V is TRBV7-8 and J is TRBJ2-3; TRBD1 aligns across 8 bases. This CDR3 reads CASSLVVSGGRRTDTQYF. In nucleotides, the CDR3 is TGTGCCAGCAGCTTAGTGGTGTCAGGGGGCAGGCGCACAGATACGCAGTATTTT.